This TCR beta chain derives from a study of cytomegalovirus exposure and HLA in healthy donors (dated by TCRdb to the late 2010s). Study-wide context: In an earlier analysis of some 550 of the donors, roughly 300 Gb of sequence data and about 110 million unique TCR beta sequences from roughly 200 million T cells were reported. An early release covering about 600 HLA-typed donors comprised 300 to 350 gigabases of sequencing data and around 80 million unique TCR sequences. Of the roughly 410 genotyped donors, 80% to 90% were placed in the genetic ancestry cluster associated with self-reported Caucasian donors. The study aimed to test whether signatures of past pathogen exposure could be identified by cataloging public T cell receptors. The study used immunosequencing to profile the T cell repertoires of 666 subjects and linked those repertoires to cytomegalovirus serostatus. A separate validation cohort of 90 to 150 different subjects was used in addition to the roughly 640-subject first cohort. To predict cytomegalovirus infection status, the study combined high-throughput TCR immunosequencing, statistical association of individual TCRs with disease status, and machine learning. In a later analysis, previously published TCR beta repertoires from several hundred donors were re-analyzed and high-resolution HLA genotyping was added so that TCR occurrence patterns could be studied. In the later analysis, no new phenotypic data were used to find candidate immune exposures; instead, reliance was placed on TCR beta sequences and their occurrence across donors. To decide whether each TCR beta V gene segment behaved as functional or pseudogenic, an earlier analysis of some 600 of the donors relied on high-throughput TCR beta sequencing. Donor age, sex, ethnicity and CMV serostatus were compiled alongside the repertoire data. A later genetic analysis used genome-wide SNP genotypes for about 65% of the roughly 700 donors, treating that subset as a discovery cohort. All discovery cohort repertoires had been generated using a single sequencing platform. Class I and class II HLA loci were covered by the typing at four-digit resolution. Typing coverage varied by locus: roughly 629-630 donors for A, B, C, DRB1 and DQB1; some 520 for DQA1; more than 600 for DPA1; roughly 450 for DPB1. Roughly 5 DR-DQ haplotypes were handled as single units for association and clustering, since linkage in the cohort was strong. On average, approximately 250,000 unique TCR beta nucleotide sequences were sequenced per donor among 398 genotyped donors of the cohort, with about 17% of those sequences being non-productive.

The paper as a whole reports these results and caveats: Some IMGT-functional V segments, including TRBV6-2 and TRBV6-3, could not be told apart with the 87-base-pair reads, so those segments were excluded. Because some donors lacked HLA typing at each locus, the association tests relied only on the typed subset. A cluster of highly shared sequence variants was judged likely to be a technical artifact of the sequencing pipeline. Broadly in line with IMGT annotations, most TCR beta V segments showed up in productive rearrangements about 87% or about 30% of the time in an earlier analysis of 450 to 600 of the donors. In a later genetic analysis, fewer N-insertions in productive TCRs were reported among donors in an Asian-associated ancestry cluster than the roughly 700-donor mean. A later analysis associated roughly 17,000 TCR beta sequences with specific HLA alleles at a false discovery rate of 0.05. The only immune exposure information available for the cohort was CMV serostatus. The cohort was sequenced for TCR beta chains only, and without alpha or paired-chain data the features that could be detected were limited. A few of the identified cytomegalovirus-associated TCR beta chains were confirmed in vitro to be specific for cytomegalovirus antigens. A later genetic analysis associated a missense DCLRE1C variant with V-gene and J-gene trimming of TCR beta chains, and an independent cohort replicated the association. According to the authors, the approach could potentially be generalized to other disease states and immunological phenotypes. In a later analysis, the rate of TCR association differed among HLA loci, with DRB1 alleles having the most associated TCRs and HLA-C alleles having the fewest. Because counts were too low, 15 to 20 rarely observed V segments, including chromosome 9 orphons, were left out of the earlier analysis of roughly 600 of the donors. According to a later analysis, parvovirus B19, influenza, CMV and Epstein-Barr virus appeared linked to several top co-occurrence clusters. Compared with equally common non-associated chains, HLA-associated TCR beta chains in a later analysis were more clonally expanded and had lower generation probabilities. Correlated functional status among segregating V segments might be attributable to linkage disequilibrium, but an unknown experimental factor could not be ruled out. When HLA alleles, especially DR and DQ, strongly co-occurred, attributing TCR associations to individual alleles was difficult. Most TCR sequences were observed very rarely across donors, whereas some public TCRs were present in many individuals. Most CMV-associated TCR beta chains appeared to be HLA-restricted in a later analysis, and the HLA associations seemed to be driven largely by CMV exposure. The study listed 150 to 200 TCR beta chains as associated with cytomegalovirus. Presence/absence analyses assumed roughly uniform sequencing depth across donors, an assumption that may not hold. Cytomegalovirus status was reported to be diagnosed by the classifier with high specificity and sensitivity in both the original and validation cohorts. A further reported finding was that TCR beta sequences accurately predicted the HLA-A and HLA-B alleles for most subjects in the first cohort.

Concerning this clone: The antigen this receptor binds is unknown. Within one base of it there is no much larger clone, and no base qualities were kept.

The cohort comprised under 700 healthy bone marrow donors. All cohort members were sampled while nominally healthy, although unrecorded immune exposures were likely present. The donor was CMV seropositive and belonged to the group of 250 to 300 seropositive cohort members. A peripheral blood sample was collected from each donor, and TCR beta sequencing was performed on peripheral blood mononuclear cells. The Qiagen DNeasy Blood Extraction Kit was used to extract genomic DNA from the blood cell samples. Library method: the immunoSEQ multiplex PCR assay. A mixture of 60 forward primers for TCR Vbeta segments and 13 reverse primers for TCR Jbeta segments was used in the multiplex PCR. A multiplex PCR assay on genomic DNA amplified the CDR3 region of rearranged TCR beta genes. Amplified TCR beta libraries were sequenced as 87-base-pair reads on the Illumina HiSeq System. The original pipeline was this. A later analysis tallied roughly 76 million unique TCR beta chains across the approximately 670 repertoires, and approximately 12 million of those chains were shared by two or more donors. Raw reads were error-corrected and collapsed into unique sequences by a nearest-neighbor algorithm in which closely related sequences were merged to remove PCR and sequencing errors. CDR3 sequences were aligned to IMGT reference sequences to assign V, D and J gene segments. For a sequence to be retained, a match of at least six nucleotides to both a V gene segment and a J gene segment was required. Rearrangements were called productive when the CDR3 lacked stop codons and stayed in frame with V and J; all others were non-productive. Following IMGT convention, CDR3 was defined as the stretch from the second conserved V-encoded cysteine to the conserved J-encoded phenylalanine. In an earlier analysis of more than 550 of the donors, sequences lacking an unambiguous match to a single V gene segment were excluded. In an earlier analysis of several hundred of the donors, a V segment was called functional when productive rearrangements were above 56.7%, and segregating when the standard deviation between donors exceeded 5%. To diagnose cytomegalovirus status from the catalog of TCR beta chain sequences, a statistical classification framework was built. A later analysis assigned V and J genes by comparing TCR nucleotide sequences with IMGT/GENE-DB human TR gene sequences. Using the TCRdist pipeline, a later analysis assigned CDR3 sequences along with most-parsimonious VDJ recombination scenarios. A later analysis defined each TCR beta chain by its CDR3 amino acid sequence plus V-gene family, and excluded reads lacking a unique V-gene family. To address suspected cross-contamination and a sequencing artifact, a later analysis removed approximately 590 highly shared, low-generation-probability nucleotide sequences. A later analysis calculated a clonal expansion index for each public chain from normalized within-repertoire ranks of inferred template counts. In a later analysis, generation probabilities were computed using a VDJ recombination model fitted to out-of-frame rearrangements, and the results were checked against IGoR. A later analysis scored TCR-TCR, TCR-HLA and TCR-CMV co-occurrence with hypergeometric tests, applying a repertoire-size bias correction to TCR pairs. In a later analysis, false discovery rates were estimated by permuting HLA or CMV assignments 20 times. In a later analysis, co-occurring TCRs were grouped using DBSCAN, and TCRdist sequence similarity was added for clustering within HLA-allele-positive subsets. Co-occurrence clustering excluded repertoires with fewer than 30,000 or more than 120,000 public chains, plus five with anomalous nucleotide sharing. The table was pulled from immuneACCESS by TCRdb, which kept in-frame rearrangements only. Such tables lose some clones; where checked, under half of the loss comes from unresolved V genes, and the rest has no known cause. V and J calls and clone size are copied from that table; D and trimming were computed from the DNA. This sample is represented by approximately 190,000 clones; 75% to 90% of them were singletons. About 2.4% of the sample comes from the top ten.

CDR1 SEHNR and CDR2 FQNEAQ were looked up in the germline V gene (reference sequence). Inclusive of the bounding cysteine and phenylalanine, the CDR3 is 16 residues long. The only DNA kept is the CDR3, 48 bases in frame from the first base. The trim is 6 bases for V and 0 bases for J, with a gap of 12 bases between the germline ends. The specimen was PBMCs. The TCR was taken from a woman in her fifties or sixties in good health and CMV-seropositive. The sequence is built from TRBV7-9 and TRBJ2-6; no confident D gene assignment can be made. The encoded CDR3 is CASRPPGFSGANVLTF. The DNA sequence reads TGTGCCAGCAGACCACCAGGCTTCTCTGGGGCCAACGTCCTGACTTTC.